Listed below are T cell receptor beta chains from one sample, sequenced in a study of human T cells and chemical hapten exposure. TCRdb re-called the RACE reads with MiXCR, one entry per CDR3 protein. The sample yields 370,000 or so distinct CDR3 sequences, more than 4.5% seen once. The specimen comprised whole blood, sampled in connection with sensitization to the hapten diphenylcyclopropenone (DPC). All receptors come from a woman aged 45-65 years with alopecia areata. Some clones in this sample may be carry-over from other donors' samples. Each CDR3 is given with its conserved first and last residue. The D gene is left open where the match is weak. Clone size, where shown, is once, few, many, or a class for clones that have expanded.

clone_size,d_call,j_call,v_call,cdr3_aa,cdr3_nt
many,-,TRBJ1-1,TRBV10-3,CAISAQTNTEAFF,TGTGCCATCAGTGCCCAGACGAACACTGAAGCTTTCTTT
-,TRBD2,TRBJ2-3,TRBV4-2,CASSQDLASGEDTQYF,TGTGCCAGCAGCCAAGATTTGGCTAGCGGGGAGGATACGCAGTATTTT
many,-,TRBJ1-3,TRBV29-1,CSVVGSHAGNTIYF,TGCAGCGTTGTGGGCTCCCATGCTGGAAACACCATATATTTT
-,TRBD1,TRBJ1-2,TRBV2,CASWEGAYGYTF,TGTGCCAGCTGGGAGGGGGCCTATGGCTACACCTTC
few,-,TRBJ2-7,TRBV20-1,CSASIGGISYEQYF,TGCAGTGCTAGTATCGGGGGCATCTCCTACGAGCAGTACTTC
many,TRBD2,TRBJ2-7,TRBV30,CAWSELAGEYEQYF,TGTGCCTGGAGCGAACTAGCGGGAGAGTACGAGCAGTACTTC
few,TRBD1,TRBJ1-2,TRBV29-1,CSVGVTGTGNGYTF,TGCAGCGTTGGGGTTACCGGGACAGGGAATGGCTACACCTTC
many,-,TRBJ1-1,TRBV7-2,CASSPPRGGNAEAFF,TGTGCCAGCAGCCCCCCCAGGGGCGGAAATGCTGAAGCTTTCTTT
many,TRBD1,TRBJ1-1,TRBV5-6,CASSSRGRGTEAFF,TGTGCCAGCAGTTCCAGGGGGCGAGGCACTGAAGCTTTCTTT
many,TRBD2,TRBJ2-5,TRBV5-1,CASSLEGRGLQQYF,TGCGCCAGCAGCTTGGAAGGACGGGGACTACAACAGTACTTC
many,-,TRBJ2-2,TRBV4-2,CASSQRRGGELFF,TGTGCCAGCAGCCAACGACGAGGGGGGGAGCTGTTTTTT
few,-,TRBJ1-1,TRBV7-8,CASSLGPVTEAFF,TGTGCCAGCAGCTTAGGTCCCGTTACTGAAGCTTTCTTT
many,TRBD2,TRBJ2-1,TRBV6-2/TRBV6-3,CASSYSSREISDEQFF,TGTGCCAGCAGTTACTCGTCGCGGGAGATTTCCGATGAGCAGTTCTTC
-,TRBD2,TRBJ2-7,TRBV15,CATSSIWGGFYEQYF,TGTGCCACCAGCAGTATCTGGGGGGGATTCTACGAGCAGTACTTC
few,-,TRBJ2-7,TRBV28,CASSGTGHYEQYF,TGTGCCAGCAGTGGGACGGGACACTACGAGCAGTACTTC
few,-,TRBJ1-1,TRBV7-9,CASSLVVGLYTEAFF,TGTGCCAGCAGCCTCGTTGTGGGACTGTACACTGAAGCTTTCTTT
few,-,TRBJ2-3,TRBV7-9,CASSPPGLPTDTQYF,TGTGCCAGCAGCCCACCGGGACTTCCGACAGATACGCAGTATTTT
many,TRBD1,TRBJ1-5,TRBV24-1,CATSARSTGGGSNQPQHF,TGTGCCACCAGTGCCCGCTCAACAGGGGGAGGAAGCAATCAGCCCCAGCATTTT
many,-,TRBJ2-2,TRBV4-3,CASSQGGGSRELFF,TGCGCCAGCAGCCAAGGCGGAGGTAGTAGGGAGCTGTTTTTT
-,TRBD2,TRBJ2-1,TRBV11-2,CASTSSRGDGFF,TGTGCCAGCACCTCCTCCCGGGGGGATGGTTTCTTC